The subject of this entry is one TCR beta chain. Antigen unknown. The CDR3 contains 15 residues. Germline CDR1 KGHDR, CDR2 SFDVKD. V dropped 3 bases and J dropped 1 base, with 10 bases sitting between them. This entry belongs to a study of T-cell reconstitution after alpha-beta-depleted transplantation in children. As it was prepared, the TCRbeta library received unique molecular identifiers. A single record per CDR3 protein comes from TCRdb applying MiXCR to the PCR reads. In the table there are 98,000 or so distinct CDR3 sequences, under 25% of which are singletons. Study-wide results and caveats: Where some patients showed high TCRbeta diversity at day 60, it came from recipient T cells and thymic progenitors that had survived. The origin of alpha-beta T cells about two months after transplant was reportedly several hundred expanded graft clones.

This specimen consisted of PBMCs, obtained before TCRalphabeta/CD19-depleted stem cell transplant. This sequence was found in a boy younger than 10 with acute lymphoblastic leukemia, due to receive a stem cell transplant. This chain connects TRBV24-1 to TRBJ2-3, with TRBD1 as a possible D gene (5 bases). The CDR3 loop reads CATSDDGRGTDTQYF. The CDR3, as DNA: TGTGCCACCAGTGATGACGGCAGGGGCACAGATACGCAGTATTTT.